The source of this T cell receptor (beta chain) is a study of blood T cell repertoires in COVID-19. Overall study context: PBMCs, B-cell-depleted T cells, or T cells were the source of the cDNA or gDNA that made up the material.

Per the study methods: By means of reference gene primer amplification, nucleated cell counts were estimated. Sequencing used immunoSEQ multiplex PCR; TCRdb keeps in-frame clones, though not all of them. V and J calls plus clone size are reproduced from that table; the DNA served to infer D and trimming. The profile covers a few hundred thousand clones, with over 80% appearing a single time and approximately 5% taken by the ten largest. The CDR3 consists of 13 residues. Germline loops: CDR1 SQVTM, CDR2 ANQGSEA. The V and J ends lost 4 bases and 4 bases respectively, with 11 bases between them. Recruits, aged roughly 18 to 89 years, lived in 24 US areas. Clinical history as reported by participants underpinned cohort assignment.

The sequence derives from a woman between 45 and 60 years old who had recovered from COVID-19. The chain combines TRBV29-1 with TRBJ1-3; no clear D gene. The sample consisted of PBMCs or T cells enriched from blood (not recorded which). CDR3 DNA: TGCAGCGTTGCAACGGAGGGCGGAAACACCATATATTTT. Its protein product is CSVATEGGNTIYF.